This T cell receptor beta chain was sequenced for a study of graft-versus-host responses after intestinal transplantation. Study in general: In this cohort, recipients had multivisceral, liver-intestinal, or isolated intestinal transplants. Study-wide results and limits: The study found high graft-versus-host to host-versus-graft clonal ratios in allografts of patients with graft-donor T cell macrochimerism.

Note on this clone: What it recognizes is unknown.

Sequencing used immunoSEQ multiplex PCR; TCRdb keeps in-frame clones, though not all of them. The repertoire holds 80,000 to 100,000 clones, with around 93% as singletons. The sample was unstimulated CD8+ T cells sorted from spleen or lymph node cells, taken before transplant. The receptor was derived from a human donor who was the organ donor for an intestinal transplant.

CDR3 sequence (DNA): TGTGCCACCAGCAGCAGGGACACCGCTAGCACAGATACGCAGTATTTT. Its translation is CATSSRDTASTDTQYF. V usage is TRBV15 and J usage is TRBJ2-3; TRBD1 might be the D (6 bases). This CDR3 contains 16 residues. The V gene's germline CDR1 is LNHNV and CDR2 YYDKDF (reference sequence). V lost 3 bases and J 0 bases, leaving 13 bases between the germline ends. The full variable domain, its missing parts supplied by reference TRBV15 and TRBJ2-3, is DAMVIQNPRYQVTQFGKPVTLSCSQTLNHNVMYWYQQKSSQAPKLLFHYYDKDFNNEADTPDNFQSRRPNTSFCFLDIRSPGLGDTAMYLCATSSRDTASTDTQYFGPGTRLTVL.